Here is one T cell receptor beta chain with its context. Its target is not known. The read ends 3 residues before the CDR3 terminus; that terminus is restored from the germline J gene. Prevalent HPV16 infections were excluded; only incident single HPV16 infections included. The data belong to a study of T cells in women clearing cervical HPV infection. Overall study: Only a few women had HLA typing results available.

Notes on the study in general: Timing of associations relative to infection is unclear; T-cell subsets were not isolated.

Clones were sequenced by immunoSEQ multiplex PCR, and TCRdb holds only the in-frame ones, with some missing. The sample has 45,000 to 55,000 clones. The V and J ends lost 0 bases and 1 base respectively, with 6 bases between them. The CDR3 is made up of 13 amino acids. From germline, CDR1 is SQVTM and CDR2 ANQGSEA. Source material: blood buffy coat. This chain uses TRBV29-1 with TRBJ1-1; D remains unclear. The receptor comes from a woman aged 18 to 75 with a cervical HPV16 infection that either progressed to CIN3+ or cleared (not recorded which). The CDR3 sequence: CSVEEQPNTEAFF. CDR3 bases read: TGCAGCGTTGAAGAACAGCCGAACACTGAA.